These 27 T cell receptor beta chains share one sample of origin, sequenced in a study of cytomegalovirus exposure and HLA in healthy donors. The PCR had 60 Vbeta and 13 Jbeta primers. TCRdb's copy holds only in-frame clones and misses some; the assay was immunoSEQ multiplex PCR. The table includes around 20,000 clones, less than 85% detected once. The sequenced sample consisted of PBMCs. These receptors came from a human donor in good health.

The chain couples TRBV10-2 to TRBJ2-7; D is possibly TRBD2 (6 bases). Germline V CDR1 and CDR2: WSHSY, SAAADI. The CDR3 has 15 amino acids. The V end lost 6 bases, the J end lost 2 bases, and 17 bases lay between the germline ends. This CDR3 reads CASSVLAENTYEQYF. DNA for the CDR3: TGCGCCAGCAGCGTACTAGCTGAAAATACCTACGAGCAGTACTTC.

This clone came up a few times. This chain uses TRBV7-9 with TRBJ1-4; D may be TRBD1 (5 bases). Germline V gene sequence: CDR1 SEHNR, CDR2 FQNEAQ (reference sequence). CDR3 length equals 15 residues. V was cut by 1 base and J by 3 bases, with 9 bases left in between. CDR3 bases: TGTGCCAGCAGCTTAGAACCAGGGTCTAATGAAAAACTGTTTTTT. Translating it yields CASSLEPGSNEKLFF.

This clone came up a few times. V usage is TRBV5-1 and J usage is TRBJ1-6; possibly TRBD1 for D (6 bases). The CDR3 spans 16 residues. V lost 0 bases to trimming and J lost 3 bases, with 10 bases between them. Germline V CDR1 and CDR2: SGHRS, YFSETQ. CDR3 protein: CASSLAPGDYNSPLHF. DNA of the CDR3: TGCGCCAGCAGCTTGGCCCCAGGGGACTATAATTCACCCCTCCACTTT.

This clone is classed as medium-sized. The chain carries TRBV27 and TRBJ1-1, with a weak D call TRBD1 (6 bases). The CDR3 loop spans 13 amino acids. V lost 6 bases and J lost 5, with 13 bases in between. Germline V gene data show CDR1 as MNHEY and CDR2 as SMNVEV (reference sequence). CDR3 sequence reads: CASSHRVGTEAFF. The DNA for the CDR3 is TGTGCCAGCAGCCACAGGGTCGGGACTGAAGCTTTCTTT.

The CDR3 DNA sequence: TGTGCCAGCAGTTACTCGCAGGGACAGCCGGGCGGCTACACCTTC. Encoded protein: CASSYSQGQPGGYTF. This rearrangement joins TRBV6-6 to TRBJ1-2; TRBD1 agrees at 7 bases. In germline, CDR1 is MNHNY, CDR2 SVGAGI (reference sequence). With V trimmed by 0 bases and J by 8 bases, 9 bases remained unmatched. The CDR3 sequence is 15 residues long.

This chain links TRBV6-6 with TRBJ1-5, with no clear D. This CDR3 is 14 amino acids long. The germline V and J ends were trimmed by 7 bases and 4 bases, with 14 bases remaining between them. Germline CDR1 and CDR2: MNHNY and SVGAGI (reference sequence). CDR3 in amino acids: CASKGGGKNQPQHF. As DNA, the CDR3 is TGTGCCAGCAAAGGAGGCGGGAAAAATCAGCCCCAGCATTTT.

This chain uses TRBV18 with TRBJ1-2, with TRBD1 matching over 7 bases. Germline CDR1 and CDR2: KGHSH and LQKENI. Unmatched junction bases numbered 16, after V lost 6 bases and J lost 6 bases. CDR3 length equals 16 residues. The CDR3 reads CASSVLQARQGDGYTF. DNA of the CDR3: TGTGCCAGCTCCGTCCTTCAAGCTCGACAGGGAGATGGCTACACCTTC.

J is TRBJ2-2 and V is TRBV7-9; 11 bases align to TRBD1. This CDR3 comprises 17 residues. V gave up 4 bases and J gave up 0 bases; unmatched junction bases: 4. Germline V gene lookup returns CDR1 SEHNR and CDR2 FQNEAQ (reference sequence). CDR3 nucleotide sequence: TGTGCCAGCAGCTCACCGGGACAGGGGGCGAACACCGGGGAGCTGTTTTTT. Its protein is CASSSPGQGANTGELFF.

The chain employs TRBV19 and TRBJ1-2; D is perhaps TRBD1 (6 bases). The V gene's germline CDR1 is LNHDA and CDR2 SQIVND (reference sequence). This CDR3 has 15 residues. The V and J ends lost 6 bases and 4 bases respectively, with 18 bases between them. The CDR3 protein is CASRGPGARGYGYTF. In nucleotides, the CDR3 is TGTGCCAGTAGAGGGCCAGGGGCGCGCGGCTATGGCTACACCTTC.

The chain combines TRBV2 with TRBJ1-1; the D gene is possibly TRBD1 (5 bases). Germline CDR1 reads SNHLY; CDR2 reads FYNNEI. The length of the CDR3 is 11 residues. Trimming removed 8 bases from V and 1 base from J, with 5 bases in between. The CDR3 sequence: CASGQNTEAFF. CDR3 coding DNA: TGTGCCAGCGGACAGAACACTGAAGCTTTCTTT.

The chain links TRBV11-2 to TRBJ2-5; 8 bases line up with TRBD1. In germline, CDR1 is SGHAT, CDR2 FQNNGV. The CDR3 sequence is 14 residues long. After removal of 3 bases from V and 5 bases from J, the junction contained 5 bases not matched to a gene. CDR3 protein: CASSFGRGRETQYF. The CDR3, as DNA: TGTGCCAGCAGCTTTGGCAGGGGGCGGGAGACCCAGTACTTC.

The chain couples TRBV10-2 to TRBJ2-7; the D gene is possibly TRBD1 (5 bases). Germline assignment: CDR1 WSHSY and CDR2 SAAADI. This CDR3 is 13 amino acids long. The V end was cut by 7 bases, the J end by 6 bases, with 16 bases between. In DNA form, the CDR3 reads TGCGCCAGCACTTCTTCAGGGCGCGGCGAGCAGTACTTC. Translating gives CASTSSGRGEQYF.

CDR3 sequence (DNA): TGTGCCAGCTCTGACAGGCTGAACACTGAAGCTTTCTTT. Encoded protein: CASSDRLNTEAFF. V gene TRBV27 combines with J gene TRBJ1-1; a weak D match, TRBD1 (6 bases). CDR3 length: 13 residues. Germline lookup yields CDR1 MNHEY and CDR2 SMNVEV (reference sequence). V lost 8 bases and J lost 0, with 10 bases in between.

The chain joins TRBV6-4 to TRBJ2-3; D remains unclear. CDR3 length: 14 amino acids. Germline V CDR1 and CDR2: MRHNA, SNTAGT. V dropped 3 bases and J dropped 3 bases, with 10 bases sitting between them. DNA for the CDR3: TGTGCCAGCAGTGATATGCCCGGGACAGATACGCAGTATTTT. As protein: CASSDMPGTDTQYF.

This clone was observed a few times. The CDR3 protein is CASSQDPAGAGNIQYF. CDR3 nucleotide sequence: TGTGCCAGCAGCCAAGATCCGGCGGGCGCCGGGAACATTCAGTACTTC. This chain connects TRBV4-2 to TRBJ2-4; perhaps TRBD2 as D (5 bases). Germline V gene sequence: CDR1 LGHNA, CDR2 YNFKEQ. This CDR3 comprises 16 residues. With 0 bases removed from V and 7 bases from J, the gap between germline ends came to 16 bases.

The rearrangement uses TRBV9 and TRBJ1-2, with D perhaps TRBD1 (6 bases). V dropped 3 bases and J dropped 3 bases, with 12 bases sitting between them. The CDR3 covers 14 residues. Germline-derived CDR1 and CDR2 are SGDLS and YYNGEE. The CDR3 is CASSGRGGYYGYTF. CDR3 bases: TGTGCCAGCAGCGGAAGAGGGGGATACTATGGCTACACCTTC. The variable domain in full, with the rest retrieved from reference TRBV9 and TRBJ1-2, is DSGVTQTPKHLITATGQRVTLRCSPRSGDLSVYWYQQSLDQGLQFLIQYYNGEERAKGNILERFSAQQFPDLHSELNLSSLELGDSALYFCASSGRGGYYGYTFGSGTRLTVV.

The DNA of the CDR3 is TGTGCCAGTAAACCGGGGGACAGTATGAACACTGAAGCTTTCTTT. Translating it yields CASKPGDSMNTEAFF. The chain combines TRBV6-4 with TRBJ1-1; 7 bases are a match to TRBD1. V dropped 9 bases and J dropped 0; count of bases not matched to a gene: 10. CDR1 is MRHNA, CDR2 SNTAGT, per germline. The CDR3 contains 15 residues.

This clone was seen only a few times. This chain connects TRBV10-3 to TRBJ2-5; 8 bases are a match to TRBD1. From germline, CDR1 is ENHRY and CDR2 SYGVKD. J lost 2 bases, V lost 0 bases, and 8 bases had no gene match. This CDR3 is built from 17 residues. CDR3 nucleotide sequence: TGTGCCATCAGTGAGTCGAATTCAGGGGGCTTTCAAGAGACCCAGTACTTC. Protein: CAISESNSGGFQETQYF.

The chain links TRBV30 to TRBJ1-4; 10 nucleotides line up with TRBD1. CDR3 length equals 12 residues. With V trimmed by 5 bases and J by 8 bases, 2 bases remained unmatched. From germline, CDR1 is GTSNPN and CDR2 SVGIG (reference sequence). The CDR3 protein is CAWGQGVEKLFF. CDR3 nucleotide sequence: TGTGCCTGGGGACAGGGGGTCGAAAAACTGTTTTTT. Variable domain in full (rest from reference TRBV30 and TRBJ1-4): SQTIHQWPATLVQPVGSPLSLECTVEGTSNPNLYWYRQAAGRGLQLLFYSVGIGQISSEVPQNLSASRPQDRQFILSSKKLLLSDSGFYLCAWGQGVEKLFFGSGTQLSVL.

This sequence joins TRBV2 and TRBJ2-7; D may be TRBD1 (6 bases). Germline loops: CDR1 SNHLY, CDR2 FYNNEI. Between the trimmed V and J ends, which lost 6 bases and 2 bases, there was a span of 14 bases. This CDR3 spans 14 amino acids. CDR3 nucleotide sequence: TGTGCCAGCAGCCCGGACAGCAGGCCCTACGAGCAGTACTTC. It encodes CASSPDSRPYEQYF. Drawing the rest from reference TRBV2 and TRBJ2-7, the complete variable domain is EPEVTQTPSHQVTQMGQEVILRCVPISNHLYFYWYRQILGQKVEFLVSFYNNEISEKSEIFDDQFSVERPDGSNFTLKIRSTKLEDSAMYFCASSPDSRPYEQYFGPGTRLTVT.

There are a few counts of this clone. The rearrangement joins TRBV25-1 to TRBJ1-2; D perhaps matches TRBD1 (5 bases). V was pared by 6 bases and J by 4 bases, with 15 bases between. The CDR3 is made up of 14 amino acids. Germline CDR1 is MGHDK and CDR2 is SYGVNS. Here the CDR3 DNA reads TGTGCCAGCAGGGGGCAGGGATATGGCTATGGCTACACCTTC. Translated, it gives CASRGQGYGYGYTF.

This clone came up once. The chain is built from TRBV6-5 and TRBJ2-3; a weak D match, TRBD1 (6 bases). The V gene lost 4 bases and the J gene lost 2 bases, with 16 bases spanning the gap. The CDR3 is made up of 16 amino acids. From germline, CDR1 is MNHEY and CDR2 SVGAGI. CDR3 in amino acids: CASSSRLGANTDTQYF. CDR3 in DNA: TGTGCCAGCAGTTCCCGTTTGGGGGCTAACACAGATACGCAGTATTTT.

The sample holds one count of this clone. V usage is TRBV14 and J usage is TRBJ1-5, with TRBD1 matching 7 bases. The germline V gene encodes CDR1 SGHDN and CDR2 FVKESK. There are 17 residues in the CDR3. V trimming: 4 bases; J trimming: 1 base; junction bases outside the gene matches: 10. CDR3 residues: CASSRPSQGESNQPQHF. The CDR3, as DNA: TGTGCCAGCAGCCGACCCTCCCAGGGGGAGAGCAATCAGCCCCAGCATTTT.

The DNA for the CDR3 is TGTGCCAGCACCTCAGCGGGAGGAGGAGTAAATGAGCAGTTCTTC. It translates to CASTSAGGGVNEQFF. The J gene is TRBJ2-1, the V gene TRBV6-5; TRBD2 agrees at 9 bases. Germline CDR1 reads MNHEY; CDR2 reads SVGAGI. The CDR3 contains 15 residues. J gave up 7 bases and V 7 bases, and 11 bases lay outside the gene matches.

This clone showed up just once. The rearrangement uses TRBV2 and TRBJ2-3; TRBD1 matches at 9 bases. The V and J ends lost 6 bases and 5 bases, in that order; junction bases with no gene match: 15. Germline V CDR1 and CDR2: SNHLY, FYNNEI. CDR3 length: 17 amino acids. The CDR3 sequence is CASSYSQRTGGIDTQYF. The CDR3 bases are TGTGCCAGCAGCTATAGTCAAAGAACAGGGGGCATAGATACGCAGTATTTT.

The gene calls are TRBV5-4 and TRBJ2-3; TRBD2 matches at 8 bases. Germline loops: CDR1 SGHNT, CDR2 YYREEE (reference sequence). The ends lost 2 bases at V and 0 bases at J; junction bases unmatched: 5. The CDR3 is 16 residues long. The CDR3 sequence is CASSFPGTRSTDTQYF. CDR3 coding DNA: TGTGCCAGCAGCTTCCCAGGGACTAGAAGCACAGATACGCAGTATTTT. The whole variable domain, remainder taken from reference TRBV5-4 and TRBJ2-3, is ETGVTQSPTHLIKTRGQQVTLRCSSQSGHNTVSWYQQALGQGPQFIFQYYREEENGRGNFPPRFSGLQFPNYSSELNVNALELDDSALYLCASSFPGTRSTDTQYFGPGTRLTVL.

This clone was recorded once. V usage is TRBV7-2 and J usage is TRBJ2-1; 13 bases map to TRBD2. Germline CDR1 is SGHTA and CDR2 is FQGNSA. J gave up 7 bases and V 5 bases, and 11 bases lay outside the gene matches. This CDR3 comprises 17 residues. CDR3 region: CASSHSLTSGGSNEQFF. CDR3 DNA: TGTGCCAGCAGCCACTCACTGACTAGCGGGGGGTCGAATGAGCAGTTCTTC.